Each of the 20 T cell receptor beta chains below was sequenced from the same sample in a study of OX40 agonist ivuxolimab in advanced cancers. This table comes from immunoSEQ multiplex PCR, and its TCRdb copy is limited to in-frame clones, with some not included. Found here are about 77,000 clones, around nine tenths of them singletons; the top ten hold around 4.9%. The sample here was CD4+ or CD8+ T cells sorted from blood, taken in a trial of the OX40 agonist ivuxolimab. Every receptor here comes from an adult with an advanced solid tumor such as melanoma, head and neck, liver or kidney cancer.

V gene TRBV7-9 combines with J gene TRBJ2-1; D unresolved. CDR3 length: 14 residues. V was cut by 3 bases and J by 6 bases, with 12 bases left in between. Germline V gene data show CDR1 as SEHNR and CDR2 as FQNEAQ (reference sequence). CDR3 region: CASSLAASFNEQFF. The CDR3 nucleotides read TGTGCCAGCAGCTTGGCGGCCTCTTTCAATGAGCAGTTCTTC.

This clone has more than one count but fewer than ten. The CDR3 DNA sequence: TGTGCCAGCAGTGTACAGGGTCAGCCCCAGCATTTT. Its protein is CASSVQGQPQHF. The gene calls are TRBV27 and TRBJ1-5; D may be TRBD1 (6 bases). CDR3 size: 12 residues. Germline loops: CDR1 MNHEY, CDR2 SMNVEV (reference sequence). V lost 5 bases and J 6 bases, leaving 8 bases between the germline ends.

In DNA, the CDR3 is TGTGCCAGCAGTGAAGCCGAGTTGGGGTCGAGCTACACCTTC. Translating it yields CASSEAELGSSYTF. The chain joins TRBV6-1 to TRBJ1-2, with D unclear. CDR3 size: 14 residues. The V gene's germline CDR1 is MNHNS and CDR2 SASEGT. V lost 0 bases and J lost 9, with 14 bases in between.

This chain joins TRBV5-4 and TRBJ2-6, with 8 bases matching TRBD2. This CDR3 has 19 amino acids. The V gene's germline CDR1 is SGHNT and CDR2 YYREEE (reference sequence). Germline trimming cut 2 bases from V and 0 bases from J; bases unmatched to any gene: 10. The CDR3 DNA reads TGTGCCAGCAGCTTCCCTAGCGGGCCTCCCGGCTCTGGGGCCAACGTCCTGACTTTC. The encoded protein is CASSFPSGPPGSGANVLTF.

This clone has just one count. The gene calls are TRBV28 and TRBJ2-1; 15 nucleotides line up with TRBD2. The CDR3 is 16 amino acids. The germline gives CDR1 MDHEN, CDR2 SYDVKM. The J segment lost 7 bases and the V segment lost 6 bases, leaving 7 bases of the junction unmatched. The CDR3 DNA is TGTGCCAGCAGAAGAGCGGGGACTAGCGGGAGGAATGAGCAGTTCTTC. The encoded protein is CASRRAGTSGRNEQFF.

The chain has TRBV28 and TRBJ2-1; D is possibly TRBD1 or TRBD2 (5 bases each). Per the germline V gene, CDR1 is MDHEN and CDR2 is SYDVKM. The V end lost 8 bases, the J end lost 0 bases, and 14 bases lay between the germline ends. The CDR3 length is 15 residues. The CDR3 DNA is TGTGCCAGCCGGGGCGGCGTGGGCTCCTACAATGAGCAGTTCTTC. Its translation is CASRGGVGSYNEQFF. Supplemented by reference TRBV28 and TRBJ2-1, the full variable domain reads DVKVTQSSRYLVKRTGEKVFLECVQDMDHENMFWYRQDPGLGLRLIYFSYDVKMKEKGDIPEGYSVSREKKERFSLILESASTNQTSMYLCASRGGVGSYNEQFFGPGTRLTVL.

For the CDR3, the DNA is TGTGCCAGCAGCTCCCGACTAGCGGGAGCGGTAAAGACCCAGTACTTC. As protein: CASSSRLAGAVKTQYF. V and J are TRBV5-6 and TRBJ2-5; 12 bases align to TRBD2. Per the germline V gene, CDR1 is SGHDT and CDR2 is YYEEEE. This CDR3 comprises 16 residues. V shed 3 bases and J 6 bases; nucleotides not matched to a gene: 9.

The CDR3 loop is CASSLGSGRYNEQFF. The CDR3 DNA reads as TGTGCCAGCAGCTTAGGTAGCGGGAGGTACAATGAGCAGTTCTTC. This sequence joins TRBV11-3 and TRBJ2-1; 10 bases are shared with TRBD2. The CDR3 has 15 amino acids. The V and J ends lost 1 base and 4 bases, in that order; junction bases with no gene match: 1. Looked up from germline, CDR1 is SGHNT and CDR2 is YENEEA.

The chain carries TRBV11-3 and TRBJ2-2; 11 bases map to TRBD1. This CDR3 spans 15 amino acids. Germline loops: CDR1 SGHNT, CDR2 YENEEA. J lost 7 bases, V lost 4 bases, and 5 bases had no gene match. CDR3 sequence reads: CASSSRTGGNGELFF. CDR3 nucleotides: TGTGCCAGCAGCTCACGGACAGGGGGCAACGGGGAGCTGTTTTTT.

The V and J genes are TRBV7-2 and TRBJ2-3; D possibly matches TRBD1 or TRBD2 (6 bases each). The CDR3 is 14 residues long. The germline CDR1 and CDR2 sequences are SGHTA and FQGNSA. V gave up 5 bases and J gave up 4 bases, with 13 bases separating them. CDR3 sequence (DNA): TGTGCCAGCAGCATCGGGGGCGGCTCAGATACGCAGTATTTT. Translating it yields CASSIGGGSDTQYF.

The CDR3: CASIPSREGWREGLGTGELFF. CDR3 nucleotide sequence: TGTGCCAGCATCCCCTCCCGTGAGGGCTGGCGGGAGGGCCTGGGTACCGGGGAGCTGTTTTTT. This sequence joins TRBV9 and TRBJ2-2, with 9 bases that match TRBD2. Germline-derived CDR1 and CDR2 are SGDLS and YYNGEE. Germline trimming cut 6 bases from V and 5 bases from J; bases unmatched to any gene: 26. The CDR3 extends over 21 amino acids.

The chain combines TRBV18 with TRBJ2-5; no firm D call. V lost 1 base, J lost 1 base, and 7 bases lay in between. The CDR3 has 14 residues. The germline V gene encodes CDR1 KGHSH and CDR2 LQKENI. CDR3 DNA: TGTGCCAGCTCACCACAACTGGGCCAAGAGACCCAGTACTTC. It yields the protein CASSPQLGQETQYF.

The V gene is TRBV28, the J gene TRBJ1-2; TRBD1 agrees at 9 bases. Germline CDR1 MDHEN, CDR2 SYDVKM. Unmatched junction bases numbered 8, after V lost 7 bases and J lost 8 bases. The CDR3 sequence is 13 residues long. The CDR3 region is CASNWGQGRGYTF. The CDR3 nucleotides read TGTGCCAGCAATTGGGGACAGGGAAGAGGCTACACCTTC.

This rearrangement joins TRBV6-5 to TRBJ1-1; no clear D gene. The CDR3 sequence is 15 residues long. V lost 0 bases, J lost 1 base, and 9 bases lay in between. Germline V gene lookup returns CDR1 MNHEY and CDR2 SVGAGI. This chain's CDR3 is CASSYSPRRNTEAFF. The CDR3 region has the DNA TGTGCCAGCAGTTACTCACCCCGACGGAACACTGAAGCTTTCTTT.

The chain joins TRBV25-1 to TRBJ2-1; tentatively, D is TRBD1 (6 bases). The V end lost 3 bases, the J end lost 7 bases, and 16 bases lay between the germline ends. The germline V gene encodes CDR1 MGHDK and CDR2 SYGVNS. The CDR3 sequence is 15 residues long. CDR3 in amino acids: CASSDGGARGNEQFF. The CDR3 bases are TGTGCCAGCAGTGATGGAGGAGCTAGGGGGAATGAGCAGTTCTTC. The full variable domain, completed using reference TRBV25-1 and TRBJ2-1, is EADIYQTPRYLVIGTGKKITLECSQTMGHDKMYWYQQDPGMELHLIHYSYGVNSTEKGDLSSESTVSRIRTEHFPLTLESARPSHTSQYLCASSDGGARGNEQFFGPGTRLTVL.

The chain has TRBV13 and TRBJ2-2; TRBD2 matches 15 bases. The germline V gene encodes CDR1 PRHDT and CDR2 FYEKMQ (reference sequence). The V gene end was trimmed by 4 bases and the J gene end by 6 bases; junction bases not matched to a gene: 3. The CDR3 consists of 16 residues. CDR3 in amino acids: CASSSRTSGRAGELFF. The CDR3, as DNA: TGTGCCAGCAGCTCCCGGACTAGCGGGAGGGCCGGGGAGCTGTTTTTT. Full variable domain (remainder filled in from reference TRBV13 and TRBJ2-2): AAGVIQSPRHLIKEKRETATLKCYPIPRHDTVYWYQQGPGQDPQFLISFYEKMQSDKGSIPDRFSAQQFSDYHSELNMSSLELGDSALYFCASSSRTSGRAGELFFGEGSRLTVL.

This chain joins TRBV29-1 and TRBJ1-3, with a weak D call TRBD1 (5 bases). Germline CDR1 SQVTM, CDR2 ANQGSEA. Trimming removed 3 bases at V and 3 bases at J, with 15 bases between. This CDR3 has 15 residues. The CDR3 sequence is CSVDSRGAGGNTIYF. The CDR3 region has the DNA TGCAGCGTTGACTCTCGAGGGGCGGGTGGAAACACCATATATTTT.

V usage is TRBV5-4 and J usage is TRBJ2-7; 12 bases agree with TRBD2. Germline CDR1 SGHNT, CDR2 YYREEE (reference sequence). The J segment lost 4 bases and the V segment lost 4 bases, leaving 9 bases of the junction unmatched. CDR3 length: 16 amino acids. The CDR3, as DNA: TGTGCCAGCAGCAGGACTAGCGGGGTTTCAACTTACGAGCAGTACTTC. It translates to CASSRTSGVSTYEQYF.

The V gene is TRBV29-1, the J gene TRBJ1-1; a weak D match, TRBD1 (6 bases). Looked up from germline, CDR1 is SQVTM and CDR2 is ANQGSEA. Trimming left V 4 bases short and J 1 base short, with 19 bases between. The CDR3 contains 16 residues. The DNA of the CDR3 is TGCAGCGTTGCCCCCCTTTATAAGACAGGGAACACTGAAGCTTTCTTT. Protein product: CSVAPLYKTGNTEAFF.

The chain joins TRBV6-5 to TRBJ1-1; no firm D call. CDR3 length equals 12 residues. Trimming removed 5 bases at V and 4 bases at J, with 8 bases between. Germline CDR1 is MNHEY and CDR2 is SVGAGI. CDR3 nucleotides: TGTGCCAGCAGTAGGATGGGCACTGAAGCTTTCTTT. Amino acid sequence: CASSRMGTEAFF.